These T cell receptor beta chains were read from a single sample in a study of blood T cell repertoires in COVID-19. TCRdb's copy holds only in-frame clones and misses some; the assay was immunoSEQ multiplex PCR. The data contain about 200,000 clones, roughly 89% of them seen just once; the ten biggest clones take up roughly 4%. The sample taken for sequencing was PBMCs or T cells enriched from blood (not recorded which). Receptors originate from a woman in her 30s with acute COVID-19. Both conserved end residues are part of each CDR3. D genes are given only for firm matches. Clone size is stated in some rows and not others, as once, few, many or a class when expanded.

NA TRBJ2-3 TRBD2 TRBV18 CASSPLAGGTDTQYF TGTGCCAGCTCACCTCTAGCGGGGGGCACAGATACGCAGTATTTT
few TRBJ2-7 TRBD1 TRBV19 CASSPSDRVSYEQYF TGTGCCAGTAGCCCGTCGGACAGGGTTTCCTACGAGCAGTACTTC
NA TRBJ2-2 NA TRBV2 CASSEMGLTGELFF TGTGCCAGCAGTGAAATGGGCCTCACCGGGGAGCTGTTTTTT
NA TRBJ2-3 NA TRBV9 CASSAGTDTQYF TGTGCCAGCAGCGCGGGCACAGATACGCAGTATTTT
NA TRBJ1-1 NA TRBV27 CASRPRQTGTEAFF TGTGCCAGCCGCCCGAGACAGACAGGAACTGAAGCTTTCTTT
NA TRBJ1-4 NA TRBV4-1 CASSQEAQGSEKLFF TGCGCCAGCAGCCAAGAGGCACAGGGAAGTGAAAAACTGTTTTTT
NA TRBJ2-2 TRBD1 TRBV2 CASSVQGRSNSGELFF TGTGCCAGCAGTGTACAGGGGCGTTCGAATTCCGGGGAGCTGTTTTTT
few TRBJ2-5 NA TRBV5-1 CASSLGSVQETQYF TGCGCCAGCAGCTTGGGTTCAGTTCAAGAGACCCAGTACTTC
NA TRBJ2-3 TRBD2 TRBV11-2 CASSLGLAGGTDTQYF TGTGCCAGCAGCTTAGGTCTAGCGGGGGGGACAGATACGCAGTATTTT
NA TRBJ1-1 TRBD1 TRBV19 CASRGPGQGTEAFF TGTGCCAGTAGAGGCCCGGGACAGGGCACTGAAGCTTTCTTT
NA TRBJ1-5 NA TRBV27 CASRSVGIKGRNQPQHF TGTGCCAGCAGGTCGGTAGGCATTAAGGGGAGGAATCAGCCCCAGCATTTT
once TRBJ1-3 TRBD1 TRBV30 CAWSQTGVGNTIYF TGTGCCTGGAGCCAAACAGGGGTCGGAAACACCATATATTTT
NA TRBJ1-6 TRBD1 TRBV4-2 CASSSRTGGKDNSPLHF TGTGCCAGCAGCTCGAGGACAGGGGGAAAGGATAATTCACCCCTCCACTTT
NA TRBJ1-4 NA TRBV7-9 CASSLGQANEKLFF TGTGCCAGCAGCTTAGGGCAGGCCAATGAAAAACTGTTTTTT
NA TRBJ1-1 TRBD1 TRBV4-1 CASSGPGTGVFGTEAFF TGCGCCAGCAGCGGCCCCGGGACAGGGGTATTTGGCACTGAAGCTTTCTTT
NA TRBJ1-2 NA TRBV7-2 CASSLGRGGVYGYTF TGTGCCAGCAGCTTAGGTCGGGGGGGAGTTTATGGCTACACCTTC
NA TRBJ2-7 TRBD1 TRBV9 CASSAGTGGYEQYF TGTGCCAGCAGCGCCGGGACAGGGGGCTACGAGCAGTACTTC
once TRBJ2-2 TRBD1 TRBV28 CASSRRDRINTGELFF TGTGCCAGCAGTCGTCGGGACAGAATAAACACCGGGGAGCTGTTTTTT
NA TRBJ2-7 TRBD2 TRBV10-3 CVKLRASGDSYEQYF TGTGTAAAACTTCGGGCTAGCGGGGACTCCTACGAGCAGTACTTC
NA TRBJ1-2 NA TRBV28 CASRSGGEYGYTF TGTGCCAGCCGATCCGGGGGGGAGTATGGCTACACCTTC
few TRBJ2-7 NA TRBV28 CASRPGGPLYEHVF TGTGCCAGCAGACCCGGGGGGCCCCTCTACGAGCATGTCTTC
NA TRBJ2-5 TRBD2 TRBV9 CASSSGSGGGQETQYF TGTGCCAGCAGCTCAGGTAGCGGGGGGGGTCAAGAGACCCAGTACTTC
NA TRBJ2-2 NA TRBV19 CASSAMGQGTGELFF TGTGCCAGTAGTGCGATGGGTCAGGGCACCGGGGAGCTGTTTTTT